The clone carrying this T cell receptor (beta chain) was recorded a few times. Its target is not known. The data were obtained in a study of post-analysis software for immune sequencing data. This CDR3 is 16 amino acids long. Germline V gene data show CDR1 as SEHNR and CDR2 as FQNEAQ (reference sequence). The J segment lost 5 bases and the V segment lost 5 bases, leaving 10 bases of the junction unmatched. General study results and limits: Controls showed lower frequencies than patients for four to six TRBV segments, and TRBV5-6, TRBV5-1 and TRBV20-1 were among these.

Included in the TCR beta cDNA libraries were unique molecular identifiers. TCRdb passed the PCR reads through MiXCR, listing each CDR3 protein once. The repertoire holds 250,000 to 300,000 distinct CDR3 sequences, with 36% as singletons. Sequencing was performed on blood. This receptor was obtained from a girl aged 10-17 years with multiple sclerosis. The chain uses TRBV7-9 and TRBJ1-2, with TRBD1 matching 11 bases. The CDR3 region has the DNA TGTGCCAGCAGCGTCGGGACAGGGGGATGGCGGTATGGCTACACCTTC. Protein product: CASSVGTGGWRYGYTF.